The clone carrying this TCR beta chain appeared a few times. Its antigen is as yet unknown. The sample is drawn from a study of identical twins. Study outcomes and limitations: In monozygotic twins, models underestimated the sharing of out-of-frame TCR alpha.

TCRdb reprocessed the 5' RACE reads via MiXCR and lists one record per CDR3 protein. The data contain 430,000 or so distinct CDR3 sequences, 20% to 25% of them singletons. The CDR3 covers 14 residues. CDR1 is SGHRS and CDR2 is YFSETQ in the germline V gene. V was shortened by 4 bases and J by 5 bases, with 13 bases between the two germline ends. This sample also appeared in a second study, on T cells expressing NK-cell markers.

The J gene is TRBJ2-1, the V gene TRBV5-1; D is ambiguous. The sample consisted of CD4+ T cells sorted from blood. This clonotype was obtained from a woman between 18 and 30 years old in good health. Here the CDR3 reads CASSLLFRDNEQFF. The CDR3 region has the DNA TGCGCCAGCAGCCTGCTTTTCCGGGACAATGAGCAGTTCTTC. Full variable domain (rest looked up from reference TRBV5-1 and TRBJ2-1): KAGVTQTPRYLIKTRGQQVTLSCSPISGHRSVSWYQQTPGQGLQFLFEYFSETQRNKGNFPGRFSGRQFSNSRSEMNVSTLELGDSALYLCASSLLFRDNEQFFGPGTRLTVL.